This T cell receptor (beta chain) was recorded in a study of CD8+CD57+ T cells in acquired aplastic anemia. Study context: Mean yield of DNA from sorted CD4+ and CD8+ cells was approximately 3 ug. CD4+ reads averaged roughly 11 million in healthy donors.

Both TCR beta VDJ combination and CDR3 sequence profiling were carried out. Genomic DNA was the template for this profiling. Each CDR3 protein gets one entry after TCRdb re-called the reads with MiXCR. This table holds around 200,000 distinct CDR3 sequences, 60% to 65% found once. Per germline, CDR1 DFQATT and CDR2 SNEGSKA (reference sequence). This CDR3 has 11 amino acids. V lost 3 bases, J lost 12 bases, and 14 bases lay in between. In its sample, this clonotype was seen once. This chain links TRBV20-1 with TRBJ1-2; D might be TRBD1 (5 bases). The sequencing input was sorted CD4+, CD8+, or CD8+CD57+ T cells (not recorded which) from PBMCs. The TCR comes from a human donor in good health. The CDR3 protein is CSASTGGRDTF. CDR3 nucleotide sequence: TGCAGTGCTAGTACTGGGGGAAGAGACACCTTC.